Each of the 13 T cell receptor beta chains below was sequenced from the same sample in a study of coeliac disease. Sequenced by immunoSEQ multiplex PCR; TCRdb stores in-frame clones only, minus some. In the table there are around 9,000 clones, roughly 70% of which are singletons. The sample was lamina propria lymphocytes from the gut. The receptor set was obtained from a woman aged 55-75 years with celiac disease.

This clone was seen only a few times. The CDR3 DNA reads as TGTGCCAGTAGTATGCGGGTGAACACTGAAGCTTTCTTT. It specifies CASSMRVNTEAFF. This rearrangement joins TRBV19 to TRBJ1-1, with D hard to call. The V gene's germline CDR1 is LNHDA and CDR2 SQIVND (reference sequence). Trimming shortened V by 3 bases and J by 0 bases, and 5 bases separated the two germline ends. This CDR3 has 13 residues.

This clone was recorded a few times. The chain couples TRBV5-1 to TRBJ2-3; D perhaps matches TRBD2 (6 bases). Per germline, CDR1 SGHRS and CDR2 YFSETQ. CDR3 length: 14 amino acids. Trimming removed 1 base at V and 4 bases at J, with 10 bases between. CDR3 nucleotides: TGCGCCAGCAGCTTGAATCCGGGGGCAGATACGCAGTATTTT. As protein: CASSLNPGADTQYF.

J is TRBJ2-7 and V is TRBV5-1; a weak D match, TRBD2 (6 bases). This CDR3 contains 17 residues. Germline V CDR1 and CDR2: SGHRS, YFSETQ. Trimming left V 4 bases short and J 2 bases short, with 22 bases between. CDR3 coding DNA: TGCGCCAGCAGCCTTGGGGGAGGTTCTAGGGCGACCTACGAGCAGTACTTC. Translation: CASSLGGGSRATYEQYF.

The chain couples TRBV7-2 to TRBJ1-5; the match to TRBD1 covers 7 bases. Germline loops: CDR1 SGHTA, CDR2 FQGNSA. Unmatched junction bases numbered 6, after V lost 5 bases and J lost 5 bases. There are 14 residues in the CDR3. The CDR3: CASSAGQRYQPQHF. DNA of the CDR3: TGTGCCAGCAGCGCGGGACAGAGATATCAGCCCCAGCATTTT.

The V and J genes are TRBV11-3 and TRBJ1-1; a possible D gene is TRBD1 (6 bases). The CDR3 is 14 residues long. Germline lookup yields CDR1 SGHNT and CDR2 YENEEA. Between the trimmed V and J ends, which lost 3 bases and 0 bases, there was a span of 8 bases. DNA for the CDR3: TGTGCCAGCAGCTTGGACAGCATGAACACTGAAGCTTTCTTT. Translated: CASSLDSMNTEAFF.

V and J are TRBV7-2 and TRBJ2-7, with a tentative D call TRBD2 (7 bases). V lost 6 bases and J lost 5, with 20 bases in between. Germline V gene data show CDR1 as SGHTA and CDR2 as FQGNSA. CDR3 length: 15 amino acids. The CDR3 region has the DNA TGTGCCAGCAGTCTAGGGTGGGGGGGCTTGAACGAGCAGTACTTC. Its translation: CASSLGWGGLNEQYF.

This clone has only a few counts. The genes are TRBV4-2 and TRBJ2-7; 9 bases fit TRBD2. The CDR3 covers 17 residues. V was pared by 0 bases and J by 0 bases, with 6 bases of the junction left unmatched. Germline lookup yields CDR1 LGHNA and CDR2 YNFKEQ. The CDR3 DNA reads TGTGCCAGCAGCCAAGAACTAGCGGGCGCGAGCTCCTACGAGCAGTACTTC. Translation: CASSQELAGASSYEQYF.

The chain combines TRBV6-5 with TRBJ1-3; D possibly corresponds to TRBD1 (6 bases). This CDR3 spans 15 amino acids. CDR1 and CDR2 (germline): MNHEY, SVGAGI. Trimming left V 5 bases short and J 1 base short, with 12 bases between. The DNA for the CDR3 is TGTGCCAGCAGTCCCAAGGGGGGGTCTGGAAACACCATATATTTT. Protein product: CASSPKGGSGNTIYF.

This clone was observed once. This chain connects TRBV7-2 to TRBJ1-2; no firm D call. Germline V gene data show CDR1 as SGHTA and CDR2 as FQGNSA. V was pared by 1 base and J by 2 bases, with 5 bases between. CDR3 length: 13 residues. CDR3 residues: CASSLGQNYGYTF. The CDR3 DNA reads TGTGCCAGCAGCTTAGGGCAGAACTATGGCTACACCTTC.

The V gene is TRBV7-2, the J gene TRBJ2-1, with 12 bases identical to TRBD2. V dropped 4 bases and J dropped 4; count of bases not matched to a gene: 5. The germline gives CDR1 SGHTA, CDR2 FQGNSA. The CDR3 runs to 16 residues. The DNA of the CDR3 is TGTGCCAGCAGCTCCCCTAGCGGGGGGGTTTACAATGAGCAGTTCTTC. Translating it yields CASSSPSGGVYNEQFF.

This clone is judged medium-sized (0.01 to 0.1%). The chain uses TRBV5-1 and TRBJ2-7, with 7 bases identical to TRBD2. The CDR3 runs 15 residues. Per the germline V gene, CDR1 is SGHRS and CDR2 is YFSETQ. The V and J ends lost 1 base and 4 bases, in that order; junction bases with no gene match: 8. Here the CDR3 DNA reads TGCGCCAGCAGCTTGCTTCCCCCGGGGGGTTACGAGCAGTACTTC. It specifies CASSLLPPGGYEQYF.

V gene TRBV4-2 combines with J gene TRBJ2-7; TRBD2 matches at 7 bases. The germline CDR1 and CDR2 sequences are LGHNA and YNFKEQ. J was trimmed by 1 base and V by 1 base; bases with no gene match: 7. CDR3 length: 16 residues. The CDR3 protein is CASSQGSGLGSYEQYF. DNA for the CDR3: TGTGCCAGCAGCCAAGGGAGTGGACTAGGGTCCTACGAGCAGTACTTC.

The V gene is TRBV6-5, the J gene TRBJ2-1; no reliable D call. This CDR3 has 14 residues. V was cut by 0 bases and J by 6 bases, with 9 bases left in between. Per germline, CDR1 MNHEY and CDR2 SVGAGI. The CDR3 region has the DNA TGTGCCAGCAGTTACTCGATGTCGGTCAATGAGCAGTTCTTC. This encodes CASSYSMSVNEQFF.